What follows describes a single T cell receptor (beta chain). The antigen remains unidentified. The time point is: newly diagnosed GD, antithyroid drugs for less than 3 months. PBMC-extracted RNA yielded the TCR library. This CDR3 has 16 residues. J was trimmed by 5 bases and V by 5 bases; bases with no gene match: 11. CDR1 and CDR2 from the germline V gene are LNHDA and SQIVND (reference sequence). This specimen comes from a study of regulatory T cells in long-lasting Graves disease. Study-level points and caveats: Blood alone, not thyroid tissue, was studied. Gene preferences differed: TRBV28, TRBJ1-2, TRBJ2-5 in persistent cases.

Building the TCR beta libraries relied on iRepertoire HTBI primers, and CDR3 regions underwent Arm-PCR. TCRdb re-derived calls from the multiplex PCR reads in MiXCR, one entry per CDR3 protein. The sample holds 400,000 to 500,000 distinct CDR3 sequences, under 15% seen once. These data were likewise used in another study, on T cells in Graves' hyperthyroidism and ophthalmopathy. That report adds: An initial round of RT-PCR targeting the TCR CDR3 relied on the HTBI primer set. Blood also contained most expanded thyroid clonotypes above 0.001.

This clonotype was sampled from a woman younger than 45 with Graves disease. Here the sequenced sample was peripheral blood mononuclear cells (PBMCs), taken at new diagnosis, from a patient treated with antithyroid drugs. The chain is built from TRBV19 and TRBJ2-2, with 7 bases that match TRBD2. CDR3 residues: CASSQPVGAGTGELFF. CDR3 nucleotides: TGTGCCAGTAGTCAGCCGGTCGGAGCGGGGACCGGGGAGCTGTTTTTT.